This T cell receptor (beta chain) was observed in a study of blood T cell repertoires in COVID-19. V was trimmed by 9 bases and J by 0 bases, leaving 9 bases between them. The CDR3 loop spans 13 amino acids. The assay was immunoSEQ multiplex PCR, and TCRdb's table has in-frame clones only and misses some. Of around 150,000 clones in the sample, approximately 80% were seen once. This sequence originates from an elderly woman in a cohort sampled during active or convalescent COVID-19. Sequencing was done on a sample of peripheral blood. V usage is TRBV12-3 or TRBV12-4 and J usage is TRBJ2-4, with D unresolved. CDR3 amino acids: CASQNLAKNIQYF. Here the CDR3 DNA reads TGTGCCAGTCAAAACTTAGCCAAAAACATTCAGTACTTC.